The 25 T cell receptor beta chains below were found in one sample sequenced in a study of T cells in Graves' hyperthyroidism and ophthalmopathy. RNA transcripts served as the template for amplifying TCR beta CDR3 regions. Using the HTBI primer set, a first-round RT-PCR was run on the TCR CDR3. From the multiplex PCR reads, TCRdb called clonotypes with MiXCR, one entry per CDR3 protein. The sample contains 300,000 to 400,000 distinct CDR3 sequences, roughly 15% of which appear only once. The sample taken for sequencing was blood. The receptors shown here come from a woman in her thirties with Graves' ophthalmopathy.

This clonotype was seen ten or more times. This chain links TRBV6-2 or TRBV6-3 with TRBJ2-2, with 8 nucleotides matching TRBD1. The CDR3 extends over 15 amino acids. From germline, CDR1 is MNHEY and CDR2 SVGEGT. J lost 2 bases, V lost 5 bases, and 4 bases had no gene match. The CDR3 sequence is CASSHGQGNTGELFF. The CDR3 DNA reads as TGTGCCAGCAGTCACGGACAGGGCAACACCGGGGAGCTGTTTTTT.

This clonotype was counted a few times. Given a much more abundant clone one base away, this may be a read error. The chain combines TRBV27 with TRBJ1-2, with a weak D call TRBD1 (5 bases). The CDR3 is made up of 12 amino acids. The germline gives CDR1 MNHEY, CDR2 SMNVEV (reference sequence). Trimming cost V 9 bases and J 7 bases, with 15 bases left between them. Here the CDR3 DNA reads TGTGCCAGTATGTGGGGCGGTCGTGGCTACACCTTC. This codes for CASMWGGRGYTF.

This clonotype appeared many times. The rearrangement links TRBV12-3 or TRBV12-4 to TRBJ1-5; D is possibly TRBD1 (5 bases). Trimming removed 5 bases at V and 3 bases at J, with 14 bases between. The CDR3 spans 15 residues. The CDR3 region has the DNA TGTGCCAGCAGTCCCCAGGGACGGCACAATCAGCCCCAGCATTTT. This sequence encodes CASSPQGRHNQPQHF.

V is TRBV7-6 and J is TRBJ1-3, with D perhaps matching TRBD1 (5 bases). V was cut by 1 base and J by 2 bases, with 12 bases left in between. The CDR3 has 16 residues. Per germline, CDR1 SGHVS and CDR2 FNYEAQ. The CDR3 nucleotides read TGTGCCAGCAGCTTAGATAGGGACTCGGCTGGAAACACCATATATTTT. Translating gives CASSLDRDSAGNTIYF.

This clonotype was recorded many times. The chain is built from TRBV28 and TRBJ2-7; 9 nucleotides align to TRBD1. The trim removed 6 bases at V and 4 bases at J, leaving 10 bases unmatched. The CDR3 has 15 residues. Germline CDR1 reads MDHEN; CDR2 reads SYDVKM. The chain's CDR3 is CASRQYRGRGYEQYF. The CDR3 nucleotides are TGTGCCAGCAGACAGTACAGGGGGCGCGGTTACGAGCAGTACTTC.

This chain links TRBV4-1 with TRBJ2-1, with D hard to call. V dropped 2 bases and J dropped 7 bases, with 6 bases sitting between them. CDR1 and CDR2 from the germline V gene are MGHRA and YSYEKL. The CDR3 has 12 amino acids. The CDR3 DNA reads TGCGCCAGCAGCCAAATTGGGAATGAGCAGTTCTTC. Protein sequence: CASSQIGNEQFF.

The sample holds many counts of this clonotype. CDR3 sequence: CASTDRGSYEQYF. The CDR3 DNA sequence: TGTGCCAGCACCGACAGGGGTTCCTACGAGCAGTACTTC. The chain has TRBV11-2 and TRBJ2-7; 8 bases match TRBD1. J was trimmed by 1 base and V by 7 bases; bases with no gene match: 3. The length of the CDR3 is 13 residues. Germline lookup yields CDR1 SGHAT and CDR2 FQNNGV.

This clonotype appeared many times. The chain's CDR3 is CASSFLVSPIDEQFF. The CDR3, as DNA: TGTGCCAGCAGTTTTCTGGTGTCCCCAATTGATGAGCAGTTCTTC. This chain connects TRBV28 to TRBJ2-1; D is unresolved. The CDR3 consists of 15 residues. Germline assignment: CDR1 MDHEN and CDR2 SYDVKM. Trimming removed 3 bases from V and 8 bases from J, with 17 bases in between. Based on the CDR3 plus reference TRBV28 and TRBJ2-1, the full variable domain is DVKVTQSSRYLVKRTGEKVFLECVQDMDHENMFWYRQDPGLGLRLIYFSYDVKMKEKGDIPEGYSVSREKKERFSLILESASTNQTSMYLCASSFLVSPIDEQFFGPGTRLTVL.

Regarding this clonotype: A much larger clone sits a single nucleotide away, making a read error possible. The V and J genes are TRBV5-1 and TRBJ1-5; a weak D match, TRBD1 (6 bases). CDR1 and CDR2 (germline): SGHRS, YFSETQ. The length of the CDR3 is 14 residues. The V and J ends lost 7 bases and 6 bases respectively, with 17 bases between them. The CDR3 DNA reads TGCGCCAGCCGTACGACAGGTCTAAGTCAGCCCCAGCATTTT. Translating it yields CASRTTGLSQPQHF.

This clonotype has a count of ten or more. V and J are TRBV30 and TRBJ2-6; weak D call: TRBD2 (5 bases). The CDR3 runs 16 residues. CDR1 and CDR2 from the germline V gene are GTSNPN and SVGIG (reference sequence). With 1 base removed from V and 0 bases from J, the gap between germline ends came to 10 bases. The chain's CDR3 is CAWSGSGNSGANVLTF. CDR3 nucleotide sequence: TGTGCCTGGAGTGGCTCGGGGAACTCTGGGGCCAACGTCCTGACTTTC.

As to this clonotype: Sequence at one end of the junction differs from germline and may be a read error. V and J are TRBV11-2 and TRBJ1-4, with D unresolved. CDR1 SGHAT and CDR2 FQNNGV come from the germline V gene. The CDR3 extends over 12 amino acids. CDR3 DNA: TGTGCCAGCAGCCTGGGCGGTGAAAATCTGTTTTTT. Residues: CASSLGGENLFF. The whole variable domain, filled in from reference TRBV11-2 and TRBJ1-4, reads EAGVAQSPRYKIIEKRQSVAFWCNPISGHATLYWYQQILGQGPKLLIQFQNNGVVDDSQLPKDRFSAERLKGVDSTLKIQPAKLEDSAVYLCASSLGGENLFFGSGTQLSVL.

The CDR3: CASRGTGSNEQYF. CDR3 nucleotide sequence: TGTGCCAGCAGAGGGACAGGGAGTAACGAGCAGTACTTC. The chain couples TRBV6-5 to TRBJ2-7; TRBD1 aligns across 9 bases. Trimming cost V 6 bases and J 5 bases; bases outside gene matches: 5. Germline V gene data show CDR1 as MNHEY and CDR2 as SVGAGI. CDR3 length: 13 amino acids.

This clonotype was counted between two and nine times. The J gene is TRBJ1-4, the V gene TRBV27; tentative D call: TRBD1 (5 bases). The CDR3 loop spans 14 amino acids. CDR1 is MNHEY, CDR2 SMNVEV, per germline (reference sequence). V was shortened by 4 bases and J by 7 bases, with 13 bases between the two germline ends. The CDR3 loop is CASSSRRGGEKLFF. In DNA form, the CDR3 reads TGTGCCAGCAGTTCGCGAAGGGGAGGTGAAAAACTGTTTTTT.

The chain employs TRBV28 and TRBJ1-2; 8 nucleotides align to TRBD1. The trim removed 3 bases at V and 8 bases at J, leaving 5 bases unmatched. This CDR3 spans 13 amino acids. Germline assignment: CDR1 MDHEN and CDR2 SYDVKM. Written as DNA, the CDR3 is TGTGCCAGCAGTTTTCAGGGGGCGCGCGGCTACACCTTC. This encodes CASSFQGARGYTF.

The rearrangement joins TRBV28 to TRBJ2-3; 8 bases align to TRBD2. CDR1 is MDHEN and CDR2 is SYDVKM in the germline V gene. Trimming took 2 bases from V and 4 from J; bases not matched to a gene: 5. The CDR3 is made up of 15 amino acids. The CDR3 loop reads CASSLVGGAADTQYF. In DNA, the CDR3 is TGTGCCAGCAGTTTAGTCGGGGGGGCGGCAGATACGCAGTATTTT.

This clonotype was seen at least ten times. This rearrangement joins TRBV28 to TRBJ2-7, with TRBD2 matching 14 bases. The CDR3 runs 16 residues. The ends lost 4 bases at V and 2 bases at J; junction bases unmatched: 4. The V gene's germline CDR1 is MDHEN and CDR2 SYDVKM. CDR3 sequence: CASSSLGLAGAYEQYF. The CDR3 DNA follows: TGTGCCAGCAGTTCGTTGGGACTAGCGGGGGCCTACGAGCAGTACTTC.

A word on this clonotype: Likely a read error: the CDR3 ends without its conserved phenylalanine or tryptophan. This chain joins TRBV7-9 and TRBJ2-7; 8 bases map to TRBD1. This CDR3 comprises 14 residues. The V and J ends lost 6 bases and 4 bases, in that order; junction bases with no gene match: 8. CDR1 is SEHNR, CDR2 FQNEAQ, per germline (reference sequence). The CDR3 bases are TGTGCCAGCAGATTTGGGGACAGGCCGTACGAGCAGTACCTC. This encodes CASRFGDRPYEQYL.

This clonotype occurred many times. V is TRBV20-1 and J is TRBJ2-7; D ambiguous. The CDR3 extends over 14 amino acids. V was shortened by 3 bases and J by 2 bases, with 14 bases between the two germline ends. The germline CDR1 and CDR2 sequences are DFQATT and SNEGSKA (reference sequence). The CDR3 DNA reads TGCAGTGCTAGTCACCAGCGCTTACCCTACGAGCAGTACTTC. It translates to CSASHQRLPYEQYF.

This clonotype appeared many times. The rearrangement uses TRBV24-1 and TRBJ2-1; 7 nucleotides agree with TRBD2. This CDR3 contains 19 residues. V shed 3 bases and J 7 bases; nucleotides not matched to a gene: 20. Germline CDR1 KGHDR, CDR2 SFDVKD. The CDR3 region is CATSDASPVGAGMRNEQFF. CDR3 in DNA: TGTGCCACCAGTGATGCGTCCCCGGTTGGAGCGGGGATGAGGAATGAGCAGTTCTTC.

This clonotype has a count of ten or more. The J gene is TRBJ1-2, the V gene TRBV6-4; D is unresolved. Trimming pared 0 bases from V and 4 bases from J, leaving 6 bases between. Germline assignment: CDR1 MRHNA and CDR2 SNTAGT. The CDR3 spans 13 residues. CDR3 sequence (DNA): TGTGCCAGCAGTGACTCGATGGGCTATGGCTACACCTTC. The encoded protein is CASSDSMGYGYTF.

The table lists this clonotype with many counts. CDR3 nucleotide sequence: TGTGCCAGCAGCCTGACAGGGGATGATTCACCCCTCCACTTT. Translation: CASSLTGDDSPLHF. V usage is TRBV6-1 and J usage is TRBJ1-6; 8 bases line up with TRBD1. The J segment lost 8 bases and the V segment lost 6 bases, leaving 6 bases of the junction unmatched. The germline V gene has CDR1 MNHNS and CDR2 SASEGT. The CDR3 contains 14 residues.

Comment on this clonotype: A much larger clone is a single base away; this may be a read error. This chain joins TRBV5-1 and TRBJ2-7; 7 nucleotides agree with TRBD1. The CDR3 totals 14 residues. V lost 6 bases, J lost 5 bases, and 11 bases stayed unmatched. Germline lookup yields CDR1 SGHRS and CDR2 YFSETQ. The CDR3, as DNA: TGCGCCAGCAACTTATACAGGGGAGCCAACGAGCAGTACTTC. Translating it yields CASNLYRGANEQYF.

V gene TRBV6-1 combines with J gene TRBJ2-1; tentatively, D is TRBD1 (6 bases). The CDR3 contains 15 residues. Between the trimmed V and J ends, which lost 5 bases and 4 bases, there was a span of 15 bases. Germline CDR1 MNHNS, CDR2 SASEGT. The CDR3, as DNA: TGTGCCAGCAGTTCTACAGGGTTAAGGTACAATGAGCAGTTCTTC. It translates to CASSSTGLRYNEQFF.

This clonotype was counted at least ten times. This chain links TRBV5-1 with TRBJ1-2; no clear D gene. Trimming removed 0 bases at V and 4 bases at J, with 10 bases between. The CDR3 runs 14 residues. The germline V gene encodes CDR1 SGHRS and CDR2 YFSETQ. The CDR3 loop is CASSLAQPIYGYTF. The DNA of the CDR3 is TGCGCCAGCAGCTTGGCACAGCCGATCTATGGCTACACCTTC.

V is TRBV6-1 and J is TRBJ1-4; possible D gene TRBD1, 6 bases. Trimming took off 9 bases at V and 6 bases at J, with 17 bases between the two ends. There are 14 residues in the CDR3. Germline CDR1 reads MNHNS; CDR2 reads SASEGT. The CDR3 DNA reads as TGTGCCAGTGGGCTGGGGGGGCTGGATGAAAAACTGTTTTTT. Amino acid sequence: CASGLGGLDEKLFF.